Following are 30 T cell receptor beta chains from one sample sequenced in a study of long-term antiretroviral therapy in people with HIV. Assay version v3.0 of immunoSEQ was used, and it was run at survey level. Sequencing used immunoSEQ multiplex PCR; TCRdb keeps in-frame clones, though not all of them. The repertoire consists of some 28,000 clones, with around 80% occurring once and the leading ten covering about 9.3%. The sample here was unsorted PBMCs, taken 1.5 years before starting antiretroviral therapy. The receptors stem from a man aged 18 to 30 with HIV.

V is TRBV27 and J is TRBJ2-1, with D perhaps matching TRBD2 (6 bases). V gave up 6 bases and J gave up 2 bases, with 14 bases separating them. The CDR3 is made up of 15 amino acids. The germline V gene encodes CDR1 MNHEY and CDR2 SMNVEV (reference sequence). CDR3: CASRPTGAPYNEQFF. CDR3 nucleotide sequence: TGTGCCAGCAGACCGACGGGAGCCCCCTACAATGAGCAGTTCTTC.

The V gene is TRBV14, the J gene TRBJ2-3; D is undetermined. Trimming cost V 1 base and J 0 bases, with 8 bases left between them. The CDR3 extends over 15 amino acids. Germline-derived CDR1 and CDR2 are SGHDN and FVKESK. The CDR3: CASSQVWGSTDTQYF. CDR3 in DNA: TGTGCCAGCAGCCAAGTATGGGGAAGCACAGATACGCAGTATTTT.

The gene calls are TRBV5-1 and TRBJ2-1; 7 nucleotides agree with TRBD2. V gave up 1 base and J gave up 6 bases; unmatched junction bases: 10. Looked up from germline, CDR1 is SGHRS and CDR2 is YFSETQ. This CDR3 contains 16 residues. The CDR3: CASSLFGGGESNEQFF. In nucleotides, the CDR3 is TGCGCCAGCAGCTTGTTTGGGGGGGGAGAGAGCAATGAGCAGTTCTTC. Full variable domain (missing parts from reference TRBV5-1 and TRBJ2-1): KAGVTQTPRYLIKTRGQQVTLSCSPISGHRSVSWYQQTPGQGLQFLFEYFSETQRNKGNFPGRFSGRQFSNSRSEMNVSTLELGDSALYLCASSLFGGGESNEQFFGPGTRLTVL.

The chain joins TRBV29-1 to TRBJ2-2, with 8 nucleotides matching TRBD1. Germline assignment: CDR1 SQVTM and CDR2 ANQGSEA. J lost 3 bases, V lost 6 bases, and 6 bases had no gene match. The CDR3 spans 14 residues. The CDR3 sequence is CSVRQGPYTGELFF. CDR3 DNA sequence: TGCAGCGTCCGACAGGGGCCATACACCGGGGAGCTGTTTTTT.

The CDR3 region is CASEGPGQFF. For the CDR3, the DNA is TGTGCCTCGGAGGGCCCCGGGCAGTTCTTC. The V call is TRBV30, the J call TRBJ2-1; D perhaps matches TRBD2 (6 bases). V lost 7 bases, J lost 12 bases, and 13 bases lay in between. CDR1 is GTSNPN, CDR2 SVGIG, per germline (reference sequence). The CDR3 extends over 10 amino acids.

V usage is TRBV6-6 and J usage is TRBJ2-5; D might be TRBD1 (6 bases). V was cut by 5 bases and J by 7 bases, with 17 bases left in between. CDR3 size: 14 residues. Germline-derived CDR1 and CDR2 are MNHNY and SVGAGI (reference sequence). The CDR3 spells CASSPLERGGTQYF. CDR3 bases: TGTGCCAGCAGTCCCCTGGAGCGAGGGGGGACCCAGTACTTC.

The chain links TRBV27 to TRBJ2-7; the D call may be TRBD1 or TRBD2 (5 bases each). Germline V gene lookup returns CDR1 MNHEY and CDR2 SMNVEV (reference sequence). CDR3 length: 14 amino acids. V lost 0 bases and J 4 bases, leaving 10 bases between the germline ends. This CDR3 is CASSLSGVVYEQYF. The CDR3 DNA follows: TGTGCCAGCAGTTTATCGGGGGTAGTTTACGAGCAGTACTTC.

The chain recombines TRBV5-1 with TRBJ1-1; D is unclear. The V gene lost 0 bases and the J gene lost 3 bases, with 3 bases spanning the gap. CDR3 length equals 12 residues. The germline CDR1 and CDR2 sequences are SGHRS and YFSETQ. In DNA form, the CDR3 reads TGCGCCAGCAGCTTGGTTCACACTGAAGCTTTCTTT. It encodes CASSLVHTEAFF.

The V gene is TRBV4-3, the J gene TRBJ2-3; 13 positions match TRBD2. J was trimmed by 4 bases and V by 2 bases; bases with no gene match: 9. The CDR3 loop spans 18 amino acids. The germline gives CDR1 LGHNA, CDR2 YSLEER. CDR3 nucleotides: TGCGCCAGCAGCCAAAACCCGACTAGCGGGAGGAAGGCAGATACGCAGTATTTT. Translating it yields CASSQNPTSGRKADTQYF.

This clone was seen just once. The chain recombines TRBV27 with TRBJ2-7; weak D call: TRBD2 (5 bases). V lost 3 bases and J 4 bases, leaving 16 bases between the germline ends. The CDR3 runs to 15 residues. Germline V lookup: CDR1 MNHEY, CDR2 SMNVEV (reference sequence). The CDR3 protein is CASSLRAAEIYEQYF. The CDR3 coding sequence is TGTGCCAGCAGTTTGCGGGCGGCTGAAATATACGAGCAGTACTTC.

This chain uses TRBV15 with TRBJ1-5; TRBD1 is a possible D gene (5 bases). V lost 6 bases, J lost 0 bases, and 12 bases lay in between. The CDR3 is made up of 15 amino acids. In germline, CDR1 is LNHNV, CDR2 YYDKDF (reference sequence). CDR3 protein: CATRGSGDSNQPQHF. CDR3 DNA sequence: TGTGCCACCAGGGGGTCGGGGGATAGCAATCAGCCCCAGCATTTT.

V and J are TRBV19 and TRBJ2-6; TRBD1 aligns across 7 bases. Trimming took 4 bases from V and 4 from J; bases not matched to a gene: 10. Germline V CDR1 and CDR2: LNHDA, SQIVND (reference sequence). The CDR3 length is 17 residues. CDR3 sequence (DNA): TGTGCCAGTAGTACCCGTACAGGGGCCTCCGGGGCCAACGTCCTGACTTTC. Protein: CASSTRTGASGANVLTF. Full variable domain (remainder filled in from reference TRBV19 and TRBJ2-6): DGGITQSPKYLFRKEGQNVTLSCEQNLNHDAMYWYRQDPGQGLRLIYYSQIVNDFQKGDIAEGYSVSREKKESFPLTVTSAQKNPTAFYLCASSTRTGASGANVLTFGAGSRLTVL.

The J gene is TRBJ1-3, the V gene TRBV19, with TRBD1 as a possible D gene (6 bases). The V and J ends lost 8 bases and 0 bases respectively, with 11 bases between them. The germline gives CDR1 LNHDA, CDR2 SQIVND (reference sequence). The CDR3 length is 14 residues. The DNA for the CDR3 is TGTGCCAGTCAGGACAGAAGCTCTGGAAACACCATATATTTT. Translation: CASQDRSSGNTIYF.

This sequence joins TRBV13 and TRBJ1-3; D is unclear. CDR1 is PRHDT and CDR2 is FYEKMQ in the germline V gene (reference sequence). The CDR3 runs 14 residues. The V gene lost 4 bases and the J gene lost 2 bases, with 9 bases spanning the gap. The CDR3 nucleotides are TGTGCCAGCAGCTCCGGTGAAGCTGGAAACACCATATATTTT. As protein: CASSSGEAGNTIYF.

CDR3 amino acids: CASSTTGTGIYEQYF. The CDR3, as DNA: TGTGCCAGTAGTACAACCGGGACAGGGATTTACGAGCAGTACTTC. The chain uses TRBV19 and TRBJ2-7, with TRBD1 identical over 9 bases. The CDR3 totals 15 residues. The V and J ends lost 4 bases and 4 bases, in that order; junction bases with no gene match: 8. Per germline, CDR1 LNHDA and CDR2 SQIVND (reference sequence).

The chain carries TRBV7-2 and TRBJ1-5; unclear D gene. The CDR3 runs to 17 residues. V gave up 0 bases and J gave up 0 bases, with 12 bases separating them. Germline CDR1 reads SGHTA; CDR2 reads FQGNSA. CDR3 in amino acids: CASSLARAGYSNQPQHF. The CDR3 DNA is TGTGCCAGCAGCTTAGCGAGGGCAGGTTATAGCAATCAGCCCCAGCATTTT. Full variable domain (outside the CDR3, taken from reference TRBV7-2 and TRBJ1-5): GAGVSQSPSNKVTEKGKDVELRCDPISGHTALYWYRQSLGQGLEFLIYFQGNSAPDKSGLPSDRFSAERTGGSVSTLTIQRTQQEDSAVYLCASSLARAGYSNQPQHFGDGTRLSIL.

V and J are TRBV21-1 and TRBJ2-2; no DNA check was done on the table's D call, TRBD2. TRBV21-1 is assigned pseudogene status. The CDR3 sequence is 16 residues long. The CDR3 sequence: CASSRELPGNTGELFF. CDR3 sequence (DNA): TGTGCCAGCAGCAGAGAGCTCCCGGGAAACACCGGGGAGCTGTTTTTT.

The chain employs TRBV23-1 and TRBJ2-3, with 8 bases fitting TRBD1. TRBV23-1 is an open reading frame, and its role is uncertain. The V and J ends lost 2 bases and 0 bases, in that order; junction bases with no gene match: 19. CDR3 length equals 21 residues. The CDR3 reads CASSQVRIIPGTGVSTDTQYF. The DNA of the CDR3 is TGCGCCAGCAGTCAAGTTCGGATTATTCCCGGGACAGGAGTTAGCACAGATACGCAGTATTTT.

This clone was counted only a few times. The gene calls are TRBV19 and TRBJ2-2, with 11 bases matching TRBD1. Germline-derived CDR1 and CDR2 are LNHDA and SQIVND (reference sequence). V lost 3 bases to trimming and J lost 0 bases; unmatched junction nucleotides: 3. The CDR3 is 17 amino acids. The CDR3 nucleotides read TGTGCCAGTAGTATCTGGACAGGGGGCGCGAACACCGGGGAGCTGTTTTTT. It translates to CASSIWTGGANTGELFF. Combining the CDR3 with reference TRBV19 and TRBJ2-2 gives the whole variable domain DGGITQSPKYLFRKEGQNVTLSCEQNLNHDAMYWYRQDPGQGLRLIYYSQIVNDFQKGDIAEGYSVSREKKESFPLTVTSAQKNPTAFYLCASSIWTGGANTGELFFGEGSRLTVL.

This chain links TRBV4-1 with TRBJ1-1; D is unclear. V lost 0 bases to trimming and J lost 5 bases, with 7 bases between them. This CDR3 region has 13 residues. In germline, CDR1 is MGHRA, CDR2 YSYEKL. The CDR3 nucleotides are TGCGCCAGCAGCCAAGATTTCCGGACTGAAGCTTTCTTT. Encoded protein: CASSQDFRTEAFF.

This clone was counted a single time. This rearrangement joins TRBV10-1 to TRBJ2-4, with D possibly TRBD1 on 5 matching bases. CDR3 size: 16 residues. From germline, CDR1 is WNHNN and CDR2 SYGVQD (reference sequence). The V end lost 2 bases, the J end lost 5 bases, and 16 bases lay between the germline ends. In nucleotides, the CDR3 is TGCGCCAGCAGTGAGACCGTCTTGGGGCACCAAAACATTCAGTACTTC. It yields the protein CASSETVLGHQNIQYF.

J is TRBJ1-2 and V is TRBV7-9; D is possibly TRBD1 (6 bases). CDR3 size: 14 residues. Germline CDR1 SEHNR, CDR2 FQNEAQ (reference sequence). V was cut by 4 bases and J by 7 bases, with 16 bases left in between. The CDR3 region is CASSSSSRGSGYTF. CDR3 DNA: TGTGCCAGCAGCTCCTCATCCAGGGGCTCTGGCTACACCTTC.

This clone occurred a few times. The chain combines TRBV5-3 with TRBJ1-5; D is unresolved. Being an ORF, TRBV5-3 has a function that is uncertain. The germline V and J ends were trimmed by 3 bases and 9 bases, with 25 bases remaining between them. The CDR3 totals 17 residues. CDR3 DNA sequence: TGTGCCAGAAGCTGCCCTCCCAGCGGAGACCTTAGTCGGCCCCAGCATTTT. Its protein product is CARSCPPSGDLSRPQHF.

This clone was picked up one time. V usage is TRBV18 and J usage is TRBJ1-4, with 9 bases identical to TRBD1. V lost 4 bases and J lost 7; bases outside the gene matches: 4. The length of the CDR3 is 14 residues. From germline, CDR1 is KGHSH and CDR2 LQKENI. The CDR3 loop reads CASSLGTGSEKLFF. For the CDR3, the DNA is TGTGCCAGCTCACTAGGGACAGGGAGTGAAAAACTGTTTTTT.

This clone was observed a few times. V usage is TRBV5-1 and J usage is TRBJ1-1, with unresolved D. V lost 4 bases and J lost 1, with 17 bases in between. The CDR3 contains 16 residues. CDR1 is SGHRS, CDR2 YFSETQ, per germline. Here the CDR3 DNA reads TGCGCCAGCAGCCTTTCCGATGATTGGAAGAACACTGAAGCTTTCTTT. This translates into CASSLSDDWKNTEAFF.

The rearrangement uses TRBV7-6 and TRBJ2-2, with D uncertain. V lost 6 bases and J 4 bases, leaving 9 bases between the germline ends. Germline values: CDR1 SGHVS, CDR2 FNYEAQ. The CDR3 is 13 residues long. In nucleotides, the CDR3 is TGTGCCAGCAGTTCGACCCCCACCGGGGAGCTGTTTTTT. The encoded protein is CASSSTPTGELFF.

The chain is built from TRBV28 and TRBJ2-7; 7 bases map to TRBD1. J was trimmed by 0 bases and V by 7 bases; bases with no gene match: 9. The CDR3 is made up of 15 amino acids. CDR1 is MDHEN, CDR2 SYDVKM, per germline. This chain's CDR3 is CASNSPGTASYEQYF. As DNA, the CDR3 is TGTGCCAGCAATTCACCCGGGACAGCCTCCTACGAGCAGTACTTC.

This chain links TRBV6-5 with TRBJ1-5; D possibly corresponds to TRBD1 (6 bases). V was cut by 5 bases and J by 9 bases, with 14 bases left in between. This CDR3 contains 13 residues. The germline V gene encodes CDR1 MNHEY and CDR2 SVGAGI. CDR3 nucleotides: TGTGCCAGCAGTGGCGGGGGGGGGCGGCCCCAGCATTTT. Its translation is CASSGGGGRPQHF.

The chain couples TRBV6-6 to TRBJ2-7; D uncertain. V was pared by 5 bases and J by 1 base, with 15 bases between. The CDR3 contains 15 residues. Germline V gives CDR1 MNHNY, CDR2 SVGAGI (reference sequence). The CDR3 DNA reads as TGTGCCAGCAGTAGCCCCTTCCGTGGTTCCTACGAGCAGTACTTC. Translated: CASSSPFRGSYEQYF.

V usage is TRBV18 and J usage is TRBJ2-7, with 7 positions matching TRBD1. The CDR3 is 15 residues long. Per germline, CDR1 KGHSH and CDR2 LQKENI. V was clipped by 6 bases and J by 2 bases; unmatched bases: 10. Written as DNA, the CDR3 is TGTGCCAGCTCCCGAAGACAGGGAAACACCTACGAGCAGTACTTC. Translated, it gives CASSRRQGNTYEQYF.